This passage covers 14 T cell receptor beta chains from one sample sequenced in a study of shared clonotypes between healthy human individuals. Only in-frame clones appear in the TCRdb table, and some are missing; sequencing was by immunoSEQ multiplex PCR. Here the sample spans 1.6 million or so clones, 96% being singletons. Material: naive CD4+ T cells sorted from blood. Subset given: CD45RA+ positively selected. The origin of the receptors is a man between 25 and 39 years old in good health.

The chain combines TRBV2 with TRBJ2-3; a possible D gene is TRBD1 (5 bases). This CDR3 is built from 14 residues. CDR1 SNHLY and CDR2 FYNNEI come from the germline V gene. The V end was cut by 6 bases, the J end by 6 bases, with 16 bases between. The CDR3 loop reads CASSYSTVTDTQYF. CDR3 nucleotides: TGTGCCAGCAGCTACTCGACAGTGACGGATACGCAGTATTTT.

The genes are TRBV27 and TRBJ2-3; D possibly corresponds to TRBD2 (5 bases). Germline loops: CDR1 MNHEY, CDR2 SMNVEV (reference sequence). V was cut by 2 bases and J by 4 bases, with 19 bases left in between. The CDR3 has 17 residues. The CDR3: CASSLVREGGGADTQYF. The CDR3, as DNA: TGTGCCAGCAGTTTAGTTCGGGAAGGAGGAGGAGCAGATACGCAGTATTTT.

This chain links TRBV30 with TRBJ1-4, with D unresolved. V dropped 2 bases and J dropped 10 bases, with 14 bases sitting between them. Germline values: CDR1 GTSNPN, CDR2 SVGIG (reference sequence). This CDR3 spans 13 amino acids. This CDR3 reads CAWSPDPVGKLFF. CDR3 nucleotide sequence: TGTGCCTGGAGTCCGGACCCGGTGGGAAAACTGTTTTTT.

V and J are TRBV15 and TRBJ1-5, with TRBD1 as a possible D gene (5 bases). Germline V gives CDR1 LNHNV, CDR2 YYDKDF (reference sequence). V was trimmed by 2 bases and J by 4 bases, leaving 9 bases between them. CDR3 length: 14 residues. For the CDR3, the DNA is TGTGCCACCAGCAGAACCCAGGGTAATCAGCCCCAGCATTTT. Translation gives CATSRTQGNQPQHF.

V usage is TRBV6-5 and J usage is TRBJ1-5; TRBD1 agrees at 9 bases. CDR3 length equals 14 residues. Losses at the gene ends were 4 bases for V and 7 bases for J; bases not matched to a gene: 5. CDR1 and CDR2 from the germline V gene are MNHEY and SVGAGI. The CDR3 here is CASSSNTGGQPQHF. The DNA for the CDR3 is TGTGCCAGCAGTTCTAACACAGGGGGCCAGCCCCAGCATTTT.

The rearrangement uses TRBV6-1 and TRBJ1-1; possibly TRBD1 for D (6 bases). Germline V gives CDR1 MNHNS, CDR2 SASEGT. CDR3 length equals 14 residues. Between the trimmed V and J ends, which lost 6 bases and 0 bases, there was a span of 11 bases. The CDR3 here is CASRGQPLNTEAFF. The CDR3 nucleotides are TGTGCCAGCAGAGGACAGCCCTTGAACACTGAAGCTTTCTTT.

The CDR3: CASSLRQTGDRKNIQYF. The CDR3 coding sequence is TGTGCCAGCAGCTTAAGGCAGACAGGGGATCGCAAAAACATTCAGTACTTC. The rearrangement links TRBV7-8 to TRBJ2-4; 8 nucleotides align to TRBD1. Per germline, CDR1 SGHVS and CDR2 FQNEAQ. After removal of 2 bases from V and 3 bases from J, the junction contained 9 bases not matched to a gene. The CDR3 spans 17 residues.

This chain connects TRBV7-6 to TRBJ2-7, with 9 bases identical to TRBD2. V lost 2 bases to trimming and J lost 2 bases; unmatched junction nucleotides: 4. This CDR3 has 15 amino acids. The germline V gene has CDR1 SGHVS and CDR2 FNYEAQ. The CDR3 DNA reads TGTGCCAGCAGCTTATCGGGCGGGAGGGCCTACGAGCAGTACTTC. Protein: CASSLSGGRAYEQYF.

This chain uses TRBV18 with TRBJ2-2, with TRBD2 matching over 14 bases. Germline values: CDR1 KGHSH, CDR2 LQKENI. V lost 3 bases and J lost 4; bases outside the gene matches: 4. The CDR3 consists of 17 residues. Here the CDR3 DNA reads TGTGCCAGCTCACCCGGGACTAGCGGGAGCGCCACCGGGGAGCTGTTTTTT. Translating gives CASSPGTSGSATGELFF.

V is TRBV18 and J is TRBJ2-7; perhaps TRBD2 as D (5 bases). Per the germline V gene, CDR1 is KGHSH and CDR2 is LQKENI. Trimming stripped 3 bases from V and 1 base from J, with 16 bases between. The CDR3 length is 16 residues. CDR3 amino acids: CASSPGAVVLSYEQYF. The DNA for the CDR3 is TGTGCCAGCTCACCGGGAGCGGTCGTGCTGTCCTACGAGCAGTACTTC.

The J gene is TRBJ2-3, the V gene TRBV5-1; perhaps TRBD2 as D (5 bases). Germline V gene sequence: CDR1 SGHRS, CDR2 YFSETQ. The CDR3 has 15 residues. The V gene lost 0 bases and the J gene lost 2 bases, with 10 bases spanning the gap. The CDR3 sequence: CASSLAGSYTDTQYF. The CDR3 DNA is TGCGCCAGCAGCTTGGCGGGGAGTTACACAGATACGCAGTATTTT.

CDR3 sequence (DNA): TGTGCCAGCAGCTTAGTTCGAGGGCCCGGGGAGCTGTTTTTT. The encoded protein is CASSLVRGPGELFF. The chain combines TRBV7-7 with TRBJ2-2, with D possibly matching TRBD2 (5 bases). The CDR3 runs 14 residues. CDR1 and CDR2 from the germline V gene are SSHAT and FNYEAQ (reference sequence). Trimming cost V 1 base and J 6 bases, with 9 bases left between them.

The CDR3 DNA sequence: TGCGCCAGCAGCATATCCCTGGCTAGCGGGGAATTCTACGAGCAGTACTTC. Translating it yields CASSISLASGEFYEQYF. The chain combines TRBV5-1 with TRBJ2-7; 9 nucleotides line up with TRBD2. The V and J ends lost 4 bases and 3 bases, in that order; junction bases with no gene match: 14. This CDR3 is 17 amino acids long. CDR1 is SGHRS, CDR2 YFSETQ, per germline.

The chain carries TRBV11-2 and TRBJ2-7; 7 positions match TRBD2. The CDR3 contains 15 residues. V lost 1 base and J lost 3; bases outside the gene matches: 6. Germline V gene lookup returns CDR1 SGHAT and CDR2 FQNNGV. The CDR3 region is CASSLAPGTNYEQYF. The CDR3 DNA reads as TGTGCCAGCAGCTTAGCGCCAGGGACTAACTACGAGCAGTACTTC.